This TCR beta chain appears in the sequencing data of a study of control samples from healthy donors and cancer patients. Generated by immunoSEQ multiplex PCR, the TCRdb table keeps only in-frame clones and is missing some. The sample holds about 130,000 clones, roughly nine tenths seen once. Sample: blood. This clonotype originated in a man between 18 and 29 years old in good health.

The chain's CDR3 is CASSLSTGVGYNEQFF. The CDR3 DNA follows: TGTGCCAGCAGCCTATCAACAGGGGTTGGGTACAATGAGCAGTTCTTC. The chain combines TRBV7-3 with TRBJ2-1; 7 bases match TRBD1. Trimming took 5 bases from V and 4 from J; bases not matched to a gene: 11. CDR3 length: 16 amino acids. Germline CDR1 is SGHTA and CDR2 is FQGTGA. The entire variable domain, with the rest obtained from reference TRBV7-3 and TRBJ2-1, is as follows: GAGVSQTPSNKVTEKGKYVELRCDPISGHTALYWYRQSLGQGPEFLIYFQGTGAADDSGLPNDRFFAVRPEGSVSTLKIQRTERGDSAVYLCASSLSTGVGYNEQFFGPGTRLTVL.